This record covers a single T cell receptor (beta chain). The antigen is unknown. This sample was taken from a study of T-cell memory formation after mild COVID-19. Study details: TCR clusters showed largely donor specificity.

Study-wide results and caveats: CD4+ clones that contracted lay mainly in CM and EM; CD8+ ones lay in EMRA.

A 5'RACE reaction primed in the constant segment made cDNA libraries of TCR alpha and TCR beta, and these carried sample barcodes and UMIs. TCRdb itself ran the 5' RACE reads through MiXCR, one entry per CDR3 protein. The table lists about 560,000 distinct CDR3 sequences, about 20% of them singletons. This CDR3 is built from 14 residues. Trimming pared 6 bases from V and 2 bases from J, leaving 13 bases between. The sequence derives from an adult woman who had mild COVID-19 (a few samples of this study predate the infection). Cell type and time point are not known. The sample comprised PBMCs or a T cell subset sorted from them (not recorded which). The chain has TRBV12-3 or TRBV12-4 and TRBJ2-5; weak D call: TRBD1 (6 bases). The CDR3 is CASSRQQGQETQYF. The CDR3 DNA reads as TGTGCCAGCAGCCGCCAACAGGGACAAGAGACCCAGTACTTC.